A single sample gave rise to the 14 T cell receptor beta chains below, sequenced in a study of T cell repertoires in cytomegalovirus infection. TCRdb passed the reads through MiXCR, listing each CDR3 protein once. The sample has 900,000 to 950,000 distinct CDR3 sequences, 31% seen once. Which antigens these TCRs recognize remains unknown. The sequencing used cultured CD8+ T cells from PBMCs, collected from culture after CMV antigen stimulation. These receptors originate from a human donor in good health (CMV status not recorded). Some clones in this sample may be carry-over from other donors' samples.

The CDR3, as DNA: TGTGCCAGCAGCGTAGCTGAGGGGGGGCGGGAGACCCAGTACTTC. This translates into CASSVAEGGRETQYF. The J gene is TRBJ2-5, the V gene TRBV9; D is perhaps TRBD2 (7 bases). Germline CDR1 reads SGDLS; CDR2 reads YYNGEE. There are 15 residues in the CDR3. With 0 bases removed from V and 5 bases from J, the gap between germline ends came to 14 bases.

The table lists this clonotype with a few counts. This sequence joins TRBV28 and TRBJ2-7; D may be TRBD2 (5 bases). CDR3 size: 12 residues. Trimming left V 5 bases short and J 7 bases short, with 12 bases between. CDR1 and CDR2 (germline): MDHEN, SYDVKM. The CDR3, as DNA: TGTGCCAGCAGTACCAGAGGGATGGAGCAGTACGTC. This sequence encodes CASSTRGMEQYV.

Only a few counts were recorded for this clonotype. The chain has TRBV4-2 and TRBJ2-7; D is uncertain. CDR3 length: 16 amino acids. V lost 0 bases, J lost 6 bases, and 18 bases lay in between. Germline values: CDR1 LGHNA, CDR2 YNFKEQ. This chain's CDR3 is CASSQDLSDTAGEQYF. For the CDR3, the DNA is TGTGCCAGCAGCCAAGATTTAAGTGACACCGCCGGCGAGCAGTACTTC.

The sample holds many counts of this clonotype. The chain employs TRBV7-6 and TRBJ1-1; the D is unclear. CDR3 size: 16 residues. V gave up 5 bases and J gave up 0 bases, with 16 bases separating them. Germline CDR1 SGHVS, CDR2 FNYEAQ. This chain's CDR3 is CASSPAEVRLNTEAFF. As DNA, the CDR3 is TGTGCCAGCAGCCCGGCTGAAGTCCGGCTGAACACTGAAGCTTTCTTT.

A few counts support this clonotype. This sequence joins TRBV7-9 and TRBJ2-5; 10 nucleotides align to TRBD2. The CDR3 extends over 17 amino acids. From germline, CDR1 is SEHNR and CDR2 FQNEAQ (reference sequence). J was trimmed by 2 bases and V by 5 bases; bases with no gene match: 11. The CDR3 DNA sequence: TGTGCCAGCAGCCCGATAGCGGGGGGCCGGGTACAAGAGACCCAGTACTTC. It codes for CASSPIAGGRVQETQYF.

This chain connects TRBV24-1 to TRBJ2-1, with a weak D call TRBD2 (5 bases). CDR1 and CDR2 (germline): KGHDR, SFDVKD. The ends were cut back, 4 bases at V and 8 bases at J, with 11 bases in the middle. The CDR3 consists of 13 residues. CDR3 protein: CATSELGFDEQFF. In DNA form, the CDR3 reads TGTGCCACCAGTGAACTAGGGTTCGATGAGCAGTTCTTC.

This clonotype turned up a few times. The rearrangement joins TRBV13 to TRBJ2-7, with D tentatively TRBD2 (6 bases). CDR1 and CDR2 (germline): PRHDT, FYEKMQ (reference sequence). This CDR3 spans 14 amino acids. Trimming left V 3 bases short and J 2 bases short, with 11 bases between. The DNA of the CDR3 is TGTGCCAGCAGCTTTGGCGGGGTTGCCTACGAGCAGTACTTC. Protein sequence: CASSFGGVAYEQYF. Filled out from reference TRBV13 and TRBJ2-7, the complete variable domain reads AAGVIQSPRHLIKEKRETATLKCYPIPRHDTVYWYQQGPGQDPQFLISFYEKMQSDKGSIPDRFSAQQFSDYHSELNMSSLELGDSALYFCASSFGGVAYEQYFGPGTRLTVT.

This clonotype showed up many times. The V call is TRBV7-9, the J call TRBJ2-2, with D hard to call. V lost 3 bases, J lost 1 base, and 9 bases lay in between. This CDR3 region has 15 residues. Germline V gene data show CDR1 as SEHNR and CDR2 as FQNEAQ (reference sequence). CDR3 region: CASSFRTKNTGELFF. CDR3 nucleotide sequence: TGTGCCAGCAGCTTCCGGACCAAGAACACCGGGGAGCTGTTTTTT.

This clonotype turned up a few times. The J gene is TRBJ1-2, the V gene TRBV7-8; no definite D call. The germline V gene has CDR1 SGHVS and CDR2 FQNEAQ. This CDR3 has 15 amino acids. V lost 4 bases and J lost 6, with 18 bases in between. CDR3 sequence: CASSSNREPHNGYTF. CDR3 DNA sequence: TGTGCCAGCAGCTCCAACCGGGAGCCTCACAATGGCTACACCTTC.

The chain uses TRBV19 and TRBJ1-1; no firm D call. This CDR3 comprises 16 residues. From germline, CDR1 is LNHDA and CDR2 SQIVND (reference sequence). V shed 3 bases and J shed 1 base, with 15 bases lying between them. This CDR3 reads CASSMSPWQQNTEAFF. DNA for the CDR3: TGTGCCAGTAGTATGAGTCCCTGGCAGCAGAACACTGAAGCTTTCTTT. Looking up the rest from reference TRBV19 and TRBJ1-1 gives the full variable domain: DGGITQSPKYLFRKEGQNVTLSCEQNLNHDAMYWYRQDPGQGLRLIYYSQIVNDFQKGDIAEGYSVSREKKESFPLTVTSAQKNPTAFYLCASSMSPWQQNTEAFFGQGTRLTVV.

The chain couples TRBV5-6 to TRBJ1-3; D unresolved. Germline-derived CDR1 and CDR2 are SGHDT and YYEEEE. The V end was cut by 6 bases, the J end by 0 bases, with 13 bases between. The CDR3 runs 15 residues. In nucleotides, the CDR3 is TGTGCCAGCACGGACGGACCTGCCTCTGGAAACACCATATATTTT. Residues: CASTDGPASGNTIYF.

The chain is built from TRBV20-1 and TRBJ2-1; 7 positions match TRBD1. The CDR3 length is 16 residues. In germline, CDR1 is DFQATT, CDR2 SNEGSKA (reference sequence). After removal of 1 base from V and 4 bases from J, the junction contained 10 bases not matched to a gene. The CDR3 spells CSARVNDRAPYNEQFF. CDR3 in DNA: TGCAGTGCTAGAGTGAATGACAGGGCCCCGTACAATGAGCAGTTCTTC.

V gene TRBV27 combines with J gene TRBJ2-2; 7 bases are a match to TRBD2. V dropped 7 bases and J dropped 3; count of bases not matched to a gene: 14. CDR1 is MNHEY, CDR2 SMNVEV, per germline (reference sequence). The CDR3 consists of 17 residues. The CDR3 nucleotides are TGTGCCAGCACCGATATAATAGCAGGGAGGGACACCGGGGAGCTGTTTTTT. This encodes CASTDIIAGRDTGELFF.

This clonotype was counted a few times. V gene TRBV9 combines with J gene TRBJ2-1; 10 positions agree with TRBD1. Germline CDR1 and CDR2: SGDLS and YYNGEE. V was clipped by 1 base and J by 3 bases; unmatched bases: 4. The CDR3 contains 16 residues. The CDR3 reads CASSVMGQGLYNEQFF. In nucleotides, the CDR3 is TGTGCCAGCAGCGTAATGGGACAGGGGCTCTACAATGAGCAGTTCTTC.